The 11 T cell receptor beta chains below come from one sample, sequenced in a study of T-cell memory formation after mild COVID-19. TCRdb ran MiXCR on the 5' RACE reads and lists one entry per CDR3 protein. The repertoire has more than 300,000 distinct CDR3 sequences, 20% to 25% of them found once; the top ten carry 21%. Sequencing was done on a sample of PBMCs or a T cell subset sorted from them (not recorded which). The receptors here all came from a man in his late teens or twenties who had mild COVID-19 (a few samples of this study predate the infection). Cell type and time point are not known.

Here the CDR3 reads CASSPLAGGITDTQYF. CDR3 nucleotides: TGTGCCAGCAGTCCTCTAGCGGGGGGTATCACAGATACGCAGTATTTT. The chain uses TRBV12-3 or TRBV12-4 and TRBJ2-3; 11 nucleotides line up with TRBD2. V was clipped by 5 bases and J by 2 bases; unmatched bases: 6. The length of the CDR3 is 16 residues.

This clonotype turned up a few times. The V gene is TRBV27, the J gene TRBJ2-6; D may match TRBD1 or TRBD2 (6 bases each). V was cut by 6 bases and J by 2 bases, with 14 bases left in between. The CDR3 is made up of 16 amino acids. The germline gives CDR1 MNHEY, CDR2 SMNVEV (reference sequence). The CDR3 nucleotides read TGTGCCAGCAGCTCTTTGGGGGGCGCTGGGGCCAACGTCCTGACTTTC. This encodes CASSSLGGAGANVLTF.

This clonotype was detected only a few times. The rearrangement links TRBV6-5 to TRBJ2-2, with 7 bases identical to TRBD1. With 7 bases clipped from V and 4 bases from J, the junction kept 9 bases outside the gene matches. The CDR3 extends over 15 amino acids. Looked up from germline, CDR1 is MNHEY and CDR2 is SVGAGI. The CDR3: CASTQGDRATGELFF. The CDR3 DNA sequence: TGTGCCAGCACCCAAGGAGACAGGGCCACCGGGGAGCTGTTTTTT.

This clonotype was observed a handful of times. The chain couples TRBV4-1 to TRBJ1-2; 9 positions agree with TRBD1. The ends lost 4 bases at V and 4 bases at J; junction bases unmatched: 10. The CDR3 runs 16 residues. The germline CDR1 and CDR2 sequences are MGHRA and YSYEKL. This chain's CDR3 is CASSPRTGADPYGYTF. CDR3 DNA sequence: TGCGCCAGCAGCCCCCGGACAGGGGCTGACCCCTATGGCTACACCTTC.

V gene TRBV6-6 combines with J gene TRBJ2-5; D is perhaps TRBD2 (6 bases). This CDR3 is built from 16 residues. Trimming removed 1 base at V and 4 bases at J, with 16 bases between. Germline-derived CDR1 and CDR2 are MNHNY and SVGAGI (reference sequence). CDR3 nucleotides: TGTGCCAGCAGTTACTTCGCGGGGCAGGGATCAGAGACCCAGTACTTC. Translating it yields CASSYFAGQGSETQYF.

In the case of this clonotype: A read error may produce the germline difference seen at one junction end. The chain employs TRBV4-2 and TRBJ1-6; no clear D. The CDR3 length is 17 residues. Germline loops: CDR1 LGHNA, CDR2 YNFKEQ. CDR3 coding DNA: TGTGCCAGAAGCCAAGCGCTATCGGGCAGTCCCATTTCACCCCTCCACTTT. Translated: CARSQALSGSPISPLHF.

The chain is built from TRBV7-2 and TRBJ1-3; D uncertain. The germline CDR1 and CDR2 sequences are SGHTA and FQGNSA. V was cut by 5 bases and J by 0 bases, with 17 bases left in between. The CDR3 contains 17 residues. The CDR3 loop is CASSPSRSDRSGNTIYF. CDR3 sequence (DNA): TGTGCCAGCAGCCCGTCGAGATCGGACCGCTCTGGAAACACCATATATTTT. The full variable domain, its missing parts supplied by reference TRBV7-2 and TRBJ1-3, is GAGVSQSPSNKVTEKGKDVELRCDPISGHTALYWYRQSLGQGLEFLIYFQGNSAPDKSGLPSDRFSAERTGGSVSTLTIQRTQQEDSAVYLCASSPSRSDRSGNTIYFGEGSWLTVV.

The chain joins TRBV4-1 to TRBJ2-7, with TRBD2 as a possible D gene (6 bases). This CDR3 spans 12 amino acids. Germline-derived CDR1 and CDR2 are MGHRA and YSYEKL. V was pared by 1 base and J by 6 bases, with 7 bases between. CDR3 amino acids: CASSQGGVEQYF. In nucleotides, the CDR3 is TGCGCCAGCAGCCAAGGCGGGGTCGAGCAGTACTTC.

The chain links TRBV7-3 to TRBJ1-2; possible D gene TRBD1, 6 bases. The V end lost 2 bases, the J end lost 4 bases, and 20 bases lay between the germline ends. Per germline, CDR1 SGHTA and CDR2 FQGTGA. This CDR3 has 17 amino acids. DNA for the CDR3: TGTGCCAGCAGCTTATTAGGGCAGGGGATTAATATCTATGGCTACACCTTC. It specifies CASSLLGQGINIYGYTF.

The table lists this clonotype with a few counts. The chain employs TRBV12-3 or TRBV12-4 and TRBJ2-7, with a weak D call TRBD2 (6 bases). This CDR3 comprises 14 residues. The germline V and J ends were trimmed by 6 bases and 2 bases, with 14 bases remaining between them. DNA for the CDR3: TGTGCCAGCAGCCAGGGAGGCTACCCCTACGAGCAGTACGTC. Translating it yields CASSQGGYPYEQYV.

This clonotype was observed a few times. The V call is TRBV10-3, the J call TRBJ1-4; D gene uncertain. The CDR3 covers 14 residues. Trimming cost V 2 bases and J 4 bases, with 8 bases left between them. CDR1 and CDR2 from the germline V gene are ENHRY and SYGVKD. This chain's CDR3 is CAISERRNNEKLFF. The CDR3 bases are TGTGCCATCAGTGAGCGGAGGAATAATGAAAAACTGTTTTTT.